This TCR beta chain was sequenced for a study of cytomegalovirus exposure and HLA in healthy donors. Study information: Tens of millions of unique TCRs from HLA-typed donors made up an early data release.

Germline V lookup: CDR1 SQVTM, CDR2 ANQGSEA. V was trimmed by 0 bases and J by 11 bases, leaving 13 bases between them. The CDR3 has 12 amino acids. The PCR made use of 60 Vbeta and 13 Jbeta primers. Sequenced by immunoSEQ multiplex PCR; TCRdb stores in-frame clones only, minus some. The repertoire holds approximately 140,000 clones, with roughly four fifths as singletons. The study, taken as a whole, reports: A highly shared variant cluster was judged a likely technical artifact. According to the study, 160 or so TCR beta chains were cytomegalovirus-associated.

This clone was seen just once. The target antigen is unknown. Sequences were obtained from PBMCs. The clonotype comes from a woman aged 55-75 years in good health and CMV-seronegative. V usage is TRBV29-1 and J usage is TRBJ1-1, with TRBD1 as a possible D gene (5 bases). In DNA, the CDR3 is TGCAGCGTTGAAGATCAGACCCGGGGGGCTTTCTTT. This encodes CSVEDQTRGAFF.